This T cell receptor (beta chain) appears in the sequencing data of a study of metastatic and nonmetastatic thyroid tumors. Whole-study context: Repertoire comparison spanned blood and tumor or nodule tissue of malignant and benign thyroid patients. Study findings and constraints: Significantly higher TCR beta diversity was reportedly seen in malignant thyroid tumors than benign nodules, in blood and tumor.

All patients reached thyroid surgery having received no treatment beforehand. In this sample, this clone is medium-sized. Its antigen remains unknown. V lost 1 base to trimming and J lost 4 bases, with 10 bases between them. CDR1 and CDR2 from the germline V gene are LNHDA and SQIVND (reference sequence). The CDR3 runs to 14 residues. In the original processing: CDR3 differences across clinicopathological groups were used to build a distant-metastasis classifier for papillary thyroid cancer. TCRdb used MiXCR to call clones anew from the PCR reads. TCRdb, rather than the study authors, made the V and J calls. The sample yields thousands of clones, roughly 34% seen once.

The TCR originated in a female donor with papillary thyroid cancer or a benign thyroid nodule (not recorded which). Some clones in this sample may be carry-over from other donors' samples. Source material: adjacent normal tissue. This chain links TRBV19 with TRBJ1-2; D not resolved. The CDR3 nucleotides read TGTGCCAGTAGTATAGGGCAAGACGGCTATGGCTACACCTTC. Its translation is CASSIGQDGYGYTF.